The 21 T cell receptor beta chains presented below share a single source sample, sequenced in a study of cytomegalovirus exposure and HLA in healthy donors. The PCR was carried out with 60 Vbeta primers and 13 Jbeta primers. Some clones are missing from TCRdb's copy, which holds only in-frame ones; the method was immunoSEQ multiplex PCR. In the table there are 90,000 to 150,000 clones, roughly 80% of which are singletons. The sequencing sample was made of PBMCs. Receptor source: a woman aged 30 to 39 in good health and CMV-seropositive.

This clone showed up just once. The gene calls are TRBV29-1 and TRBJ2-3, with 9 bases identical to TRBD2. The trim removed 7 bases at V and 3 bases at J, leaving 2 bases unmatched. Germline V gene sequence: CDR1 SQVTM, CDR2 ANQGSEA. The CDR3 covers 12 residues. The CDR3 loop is CSASGVTDTQYF. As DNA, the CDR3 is TGCAGCGCTAGCGGGGTGACAGATACGCAGTATTTT.

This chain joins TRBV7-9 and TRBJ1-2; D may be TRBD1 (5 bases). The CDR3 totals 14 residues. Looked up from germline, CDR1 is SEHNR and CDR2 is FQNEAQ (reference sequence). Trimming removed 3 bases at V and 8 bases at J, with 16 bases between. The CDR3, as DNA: TGTGCCAGCAGCTTTACGGCCGGGGGAAAGGGCTACACCTTC. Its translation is CASSFTAGGKGYTF.

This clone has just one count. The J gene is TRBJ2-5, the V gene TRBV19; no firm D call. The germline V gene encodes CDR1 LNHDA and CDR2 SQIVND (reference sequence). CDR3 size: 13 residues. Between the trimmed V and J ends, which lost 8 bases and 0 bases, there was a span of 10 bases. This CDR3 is CASSGSYQETQYF. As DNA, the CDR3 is TGTGCCAGTTCGGGTTCGTACCAAGAGACCCAGTACTTC.

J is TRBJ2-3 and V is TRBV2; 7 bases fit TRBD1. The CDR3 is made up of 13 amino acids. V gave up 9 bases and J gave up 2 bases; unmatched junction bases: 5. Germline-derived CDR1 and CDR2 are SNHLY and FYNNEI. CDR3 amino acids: CARSGQITDTQYF. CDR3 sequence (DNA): TGTGCCAGGTCGGGACAGATCACAGATACGCAGTATTTT. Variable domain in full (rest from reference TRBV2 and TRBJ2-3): EPEVTQTPSHQVTQMGQEVILRCVPISNHLYFYWYRQILGQKVEFLVSFYNNEISEKSEIFDDQFSVERPDGSNFTLKIRSTKLEDSAMYFCARSGQITDTQYFGPGTRLTVL.

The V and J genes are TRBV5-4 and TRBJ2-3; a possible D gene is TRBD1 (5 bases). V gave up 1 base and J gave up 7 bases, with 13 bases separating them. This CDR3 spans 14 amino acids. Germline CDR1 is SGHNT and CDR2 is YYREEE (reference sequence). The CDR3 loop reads CASSLKGSEYTQYF. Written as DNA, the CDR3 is TGTGCCAGCAGCTTGAAGGGGTCGGAGTATACGCAGTATTTT.

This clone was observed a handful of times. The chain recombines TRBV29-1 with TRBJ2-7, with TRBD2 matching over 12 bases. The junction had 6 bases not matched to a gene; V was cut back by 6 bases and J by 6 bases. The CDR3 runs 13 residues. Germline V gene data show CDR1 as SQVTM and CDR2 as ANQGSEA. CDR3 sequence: CSVLAGGPSEQYF. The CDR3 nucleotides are TGCAGCGTCCTAGCGGGGGGGCCCTCCGAGCAGTACTTC.

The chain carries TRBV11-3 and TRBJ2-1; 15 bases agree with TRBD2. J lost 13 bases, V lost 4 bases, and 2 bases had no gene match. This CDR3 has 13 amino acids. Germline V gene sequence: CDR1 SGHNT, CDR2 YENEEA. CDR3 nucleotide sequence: TGTGCCAGCAGCTGGACTAGCGGGGGGGACCAGTTCTTC. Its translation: CASSWTSGGDQFF.

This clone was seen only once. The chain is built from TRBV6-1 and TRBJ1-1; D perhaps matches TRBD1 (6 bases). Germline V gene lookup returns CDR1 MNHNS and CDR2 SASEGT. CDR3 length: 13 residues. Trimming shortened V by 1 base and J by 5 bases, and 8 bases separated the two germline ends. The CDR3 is CASSEEGGTEAFF. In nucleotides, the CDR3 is TGTGCCAGCAGTGAAGAAGGGGGTACTGAAGCTTTCTTT.

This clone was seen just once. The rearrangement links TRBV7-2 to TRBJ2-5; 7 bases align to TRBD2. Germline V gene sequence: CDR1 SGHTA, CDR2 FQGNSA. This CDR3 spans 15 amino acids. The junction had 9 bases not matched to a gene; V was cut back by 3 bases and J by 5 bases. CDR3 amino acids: CASSFQPFGGETQYF. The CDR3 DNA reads TGTGCCAGCAGCTTCCAGCCTTTCGGGGGGGAGACCCAGTACTTC.

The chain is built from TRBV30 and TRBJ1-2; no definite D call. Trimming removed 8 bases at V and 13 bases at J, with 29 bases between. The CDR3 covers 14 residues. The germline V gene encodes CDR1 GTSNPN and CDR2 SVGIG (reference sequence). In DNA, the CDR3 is TGTGCCCCGATCGGGGTTTTCCAACGGGTGGATCTCACCTTC. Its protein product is CAPIGVFQRVDLTF.

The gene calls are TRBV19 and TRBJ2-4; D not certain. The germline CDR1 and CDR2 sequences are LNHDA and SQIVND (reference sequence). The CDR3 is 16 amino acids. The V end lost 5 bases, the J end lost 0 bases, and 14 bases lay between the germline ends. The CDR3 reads CASSQASRVAKNIQYF. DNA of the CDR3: TGTGCCAGTAGTCAAGCCAGCCGGGTAGCCAAAAACATTCAGTACTTC.

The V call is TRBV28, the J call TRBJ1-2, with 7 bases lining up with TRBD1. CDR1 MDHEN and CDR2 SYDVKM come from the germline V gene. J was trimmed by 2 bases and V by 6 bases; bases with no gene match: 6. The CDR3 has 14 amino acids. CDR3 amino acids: CASSWGTANYGYTF. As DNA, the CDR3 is TGTGCCAGCAGCTGGGGGACAGCCAACTATGGCTACACCTTC.

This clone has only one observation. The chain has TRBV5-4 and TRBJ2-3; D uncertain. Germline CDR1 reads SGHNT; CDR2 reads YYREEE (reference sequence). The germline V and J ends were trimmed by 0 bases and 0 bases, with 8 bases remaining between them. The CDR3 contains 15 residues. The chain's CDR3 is CASSLVAASTDTQYF. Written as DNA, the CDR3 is TGTGCCAGCAGCTTGGTGGCCGCTAGCACAGATACGCAGTATTTT.

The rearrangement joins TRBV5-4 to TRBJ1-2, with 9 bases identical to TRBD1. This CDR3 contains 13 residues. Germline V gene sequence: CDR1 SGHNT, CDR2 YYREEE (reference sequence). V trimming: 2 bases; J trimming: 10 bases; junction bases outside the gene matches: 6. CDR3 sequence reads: CASSFSGQGFYTF. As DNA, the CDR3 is TGTGCCAGCAGCTTTTCCGGACAGGGGTTCTACACCTTC.

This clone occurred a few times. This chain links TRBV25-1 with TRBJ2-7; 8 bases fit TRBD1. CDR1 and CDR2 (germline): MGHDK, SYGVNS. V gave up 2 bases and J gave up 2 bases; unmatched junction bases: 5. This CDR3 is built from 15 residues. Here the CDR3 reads CASSEAGQVPYEQYF. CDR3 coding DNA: TGTGCCAGCAGTGAAGCGGGACAGGTCCCCTACGAGCAGTACTTC.

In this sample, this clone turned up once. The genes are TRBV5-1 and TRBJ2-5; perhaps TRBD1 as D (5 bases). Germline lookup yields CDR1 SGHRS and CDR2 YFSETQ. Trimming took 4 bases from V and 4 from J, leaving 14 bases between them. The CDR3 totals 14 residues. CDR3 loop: CASSPPAGRETQYF. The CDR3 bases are TGCGCCAGCAGCCCCCCTGCAGGGCGAGAGACCCAGTACTTC.

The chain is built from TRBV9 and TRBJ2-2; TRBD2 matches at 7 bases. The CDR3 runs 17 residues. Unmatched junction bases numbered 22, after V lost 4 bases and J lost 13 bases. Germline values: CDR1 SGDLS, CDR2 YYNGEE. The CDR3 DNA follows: TGTGCCAGCAGCTTCGGCGGGGGACCCGCGGAGTATGATGCGCTGTTTTTT. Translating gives CASSFGGGPAEYDALFF.

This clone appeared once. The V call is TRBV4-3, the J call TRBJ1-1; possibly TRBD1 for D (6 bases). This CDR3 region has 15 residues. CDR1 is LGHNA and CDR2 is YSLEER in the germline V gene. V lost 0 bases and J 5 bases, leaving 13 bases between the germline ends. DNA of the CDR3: TGCGCCAGCAGCCAAGAGACTTACAGGGAGACTGAAGCTTTCTTT. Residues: CASSQETYRETEAFF.

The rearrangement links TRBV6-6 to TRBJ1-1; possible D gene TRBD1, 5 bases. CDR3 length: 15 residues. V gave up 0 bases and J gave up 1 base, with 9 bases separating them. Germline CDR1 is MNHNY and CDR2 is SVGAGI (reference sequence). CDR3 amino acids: CASSYSGGGNTEAFF. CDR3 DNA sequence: TGTGCCAGCAGTTACTCCGGGGGGGGGAACACTGAAGCTTTCTTT.

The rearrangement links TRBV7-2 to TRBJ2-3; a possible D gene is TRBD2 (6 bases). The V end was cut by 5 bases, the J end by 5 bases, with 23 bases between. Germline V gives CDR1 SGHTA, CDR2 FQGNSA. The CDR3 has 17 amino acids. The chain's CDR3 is CASSAQPGGVRLDTQYF. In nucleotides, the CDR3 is TGTGCCAGCAGCGCCCAACCGGGCGGGGTTCGGTTAGATACGCAGTATTTT.

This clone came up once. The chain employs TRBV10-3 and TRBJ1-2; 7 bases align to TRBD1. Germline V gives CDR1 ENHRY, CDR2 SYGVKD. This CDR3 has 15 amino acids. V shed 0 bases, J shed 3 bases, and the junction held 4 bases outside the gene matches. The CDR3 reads CAISESGQEYYGYTF. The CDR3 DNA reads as TGTGCCATCAGTGAGTCAGGACAGGAGTACTATGGCTACACCTTC.